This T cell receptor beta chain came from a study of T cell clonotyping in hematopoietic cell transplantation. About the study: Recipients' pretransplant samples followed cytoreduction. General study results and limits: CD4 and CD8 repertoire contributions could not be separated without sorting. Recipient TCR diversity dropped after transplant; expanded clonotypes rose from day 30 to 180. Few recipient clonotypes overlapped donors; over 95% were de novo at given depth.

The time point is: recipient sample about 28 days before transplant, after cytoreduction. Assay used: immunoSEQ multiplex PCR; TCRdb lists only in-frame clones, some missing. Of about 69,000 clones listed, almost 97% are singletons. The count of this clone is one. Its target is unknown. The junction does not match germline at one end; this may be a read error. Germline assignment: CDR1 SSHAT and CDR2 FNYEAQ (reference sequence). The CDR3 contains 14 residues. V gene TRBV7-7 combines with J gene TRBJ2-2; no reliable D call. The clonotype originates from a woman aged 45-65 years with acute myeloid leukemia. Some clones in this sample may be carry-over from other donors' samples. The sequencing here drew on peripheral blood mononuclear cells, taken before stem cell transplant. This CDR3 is CASSLRTDTGELFF. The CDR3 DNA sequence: TGTGCTAGCAGCTTACGGACGGACACCGGGGAGCTGTTTTTT.